This T cell receptor (beta chain) was recorded in a study of Ad26.COV2.S vaccination and SARS-CoV-2 variants (dated by TCRdb to 2020 to 2022). At the level of the whole study: Vaccine-arm donors came from COV1001, a multicentre, randomized, double-blind, placebo-controlled phase I-IIa trial of Ad26.COV2.S in healthy adults. Dosing of Ad26.COV2.S was intramuscular, at either 5x10^10 or 1x10^11 viral particles, delivered as one shot or as two shots spaced 56 days apart. TCRbeta repertoire sequencing was used to assess the specificity and breadth of SARS-CoV-2-reactive T cell receptors after Ad26.COV2.S vaccination. The TCR-sequenced set comprised approximately 30 samples: some 20 Ad26.COV2.S vaccine recipients, 5 placebo recipients and 8 SARS-CoV-2 convalescent individuals. Trial participants were randomized into five groups of five, in which low-dose or high-dose Ad26.COV2.S was given once or twice, or placebo was given on both occasions. Throughout the experiments and outcome assessment, investigators stayed blinded to trial group allocation. The research as a whole found: Ad26.COV2.S recipients had higher spike-specific TCR breadth than placebo recipients (P = 0.0014). The authors noted that total T cell responses may have been underestimated by the TCR breadth and depth analyses. The study lacked the statistical power to compare responses across vaccine doses or regimens. After vaccination, substantial breadth of spike-specific CD8+ and CD4+ T cell responses was reported. Vaccine and placebo recipients had similar non-spike TCR breadth, a finding consistent with the vaccine containing only spike.

Between the V and J ends, shortened by 1 base and 4 bases respectively, the junction contains 10 bases. The cysteine opens and the phenylalanine closes a CDR3 of 14 amino acids. The only DNA kept is the CDR3, 42 bases in frame from the first base. The CDR1 and CDR2 encoded by the germline V gene are SGHTA and FQGNSA. What this sample's treatment or condition label stands for: approximately 18 received Ad26.COV2.S at low or high dose, single or two shots; about 5 received placebo; per-sample allocation not given. For vaccine and placebo recipients, repertoires were sequenced using samples collected on day 63 after the first injection. Cohort 1b enrolled about two dozen adults aged 18-55 years at a single site in Boston, USA, between 29 July and 7 August 2020. Ad26.COV2.S consisted of a replication-incompetent adenovirus type 26 vector by which a prefusion-stabilized SARS-CoV-2 spike protein from the original Wuhan strain was expressed.

The immunoSEQ Assay was the method used to sequence TCRbeta CDR3 regions. After extraction, genomic DNA underwent amplification by bias-controlled multiplex PCR, followed by high-throughput sequencing. For the original study's pipeline: Collapsing and filtering of sequences were performed to quantify the absolute abundance of each unique TCRbeta CDR3 region. T cell fraction was estimated by normalizing TCRbeta template counts to usable DNA, with usable DNA measured through amplification of reference genes found in all nucleated cells. Repertoire TCRs were annotated as SARS-CoV-2-specific by exact matching of V gene, CDR3 amino acid sequence and J gene to a known reactive TCR set. MIRA supplied the reference SARS-CoV-2 TCR set, which was filtered for enrichment in COVID-19-positive ImmuneCODE repertoires so that public or cross-reactive TCRs were removed. Based on the MIRA antigens, annotated TCRs were further analysed at the level of specific ORF or position within ORF. Breadth was defined as annotated unique rearrangements over total unique productive rearrangements; depth was the summed frequency of those rearrangements. Two-sided Wilcoxon rank-sum tests were applied when comparing TCR breadth between groups. TCRdb holds this immuneACCESS table with in-frame rearrangements only. Some clones are missing; in checked studies, unresolved V genes explain under half, and the rest has no known cause. Clone size and V and J calls were adopted from that table, with D and trimming inferred from the DNA. This sample holds roughly 390,000 clones; 70% to 90% were observed only once. The ten top clones hold approximately 3.7% of the sample.

About this clone itself: This receptor's antigen is unknown. Base-call qualities are not available, and no considerably larger clone is one nucleotide away.

The chain is encoded by TRBV7-2 joined to TRBJ2-5; tentative D gene TRBD2, with 5 bases matching. Sequenced material: peripheral blood, taken in a trial of Ad26.COV2.S vaccine versus placebo. This clonotype was sampled from a person aged 18-65 years who received the Ad26.COV2.S COVID-19 vaccine or a placebo. The CDR3: CASSLDSEGETQYF. The sequence in DNA is TGTGCCAGCAGCTTAGATTCTGAGGGAGAGACCCAGTACTTC. The CDR3, completed at both ends by the reference TRBV7-2 and TRBJ2-5 genes, gives the full variable domain GAGVSQSPSNKVTEKGKDVELRCDPISGHTALYWYRQSLGQGLEFLIYFQGNSAPDKSGLPSDRFSAERTGGSVSTLTIQRTQQEDSAVYLCASSLDSEGETQYFGPGTRLLVL.